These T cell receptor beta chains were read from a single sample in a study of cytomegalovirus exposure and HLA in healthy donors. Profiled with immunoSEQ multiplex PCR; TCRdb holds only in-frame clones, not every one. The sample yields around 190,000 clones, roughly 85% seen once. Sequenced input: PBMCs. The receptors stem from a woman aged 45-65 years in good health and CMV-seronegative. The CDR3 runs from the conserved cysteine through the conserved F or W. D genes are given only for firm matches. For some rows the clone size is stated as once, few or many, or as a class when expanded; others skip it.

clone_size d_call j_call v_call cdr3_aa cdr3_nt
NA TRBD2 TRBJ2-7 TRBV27 CASSLSLTSVTYEQYF TGTGCCAGCAGTTTATCGCTGACTAGCGTAACCTACGAGCAGTACTTC
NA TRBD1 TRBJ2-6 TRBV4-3 CASSQDRPGQGISGANVLTF TGCGCCAGCAGCCAAGATCGTCCAGGACAGGGGATATCAGGGGCCAACGTCCTGACTTTC
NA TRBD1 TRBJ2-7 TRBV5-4 CASSPPGDRGREQYF TGTGCCAGCAGCCCCCCGGGGGACAGGGGGCGCGAGCAGTACTTC
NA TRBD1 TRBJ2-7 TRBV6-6 CASSKRQGQAYEQYF TGTGCCAGCAGTAAAAGACAGGGGCAAGCCTACGAGCAGTACTTC
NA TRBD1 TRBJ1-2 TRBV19 CASTPTGGAYGYTF TGTGCCAGTACCCCGACAGGGGGGGCCTATGGCTACACCTTC
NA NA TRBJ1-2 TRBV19 CASSIEAGVGYGYTF TGTGCCAGTAGTATAGAAGCGGGGGTGGGCTATGGCTACACCTTC
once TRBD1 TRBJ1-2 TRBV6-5 CASSPPGQIGGYTF TGTGCCAGCAGTCCCCCGGGACAGATAGGCGGCTACACCTTC
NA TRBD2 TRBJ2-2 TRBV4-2 CASSQDRREGRGGELFF TGTGCCAGCAGCCAAGATAGGCGGGAGGGCCGAGGCGGGGAGCTGTTTTTT
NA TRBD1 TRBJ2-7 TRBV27 CASSLSNNRGRAQYF TGTGCCAGCAGTTTATCGAATAACAGGGGGCGAGCGCAGTACTTC
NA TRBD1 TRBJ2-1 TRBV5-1 CASSLSGGHPYNEQFF TGCGCCAGCAGCTTATCAGGGGGTCATCCCTACAATGAGCAGTTCTTC
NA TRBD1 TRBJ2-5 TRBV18 CASSLRTGRETQYF TGTGCCAGCTCACTGCGGACAGGGCGGGAGACCCAGTACTTC
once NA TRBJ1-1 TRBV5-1 CASSTAGVGTEAFF TGCGCCAGCAGCACCGCCGGAGTTGGGACTGAAGCTTTCTTT
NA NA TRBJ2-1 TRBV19 CASRPGGSYNEQFF TGTGCCAGTAGGCCCGGGGGCTCCTACAATGAGCAGTTCTTC
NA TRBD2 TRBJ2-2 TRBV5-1 CASSLAGSGGGGELFF TGCGCCAGCAGCTTGGCGGGATCGGGAGGTGGCGGGGAGCTGTTTTTT
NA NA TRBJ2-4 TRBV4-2 CASSLLIGEGLAKNIQYF TGTGCCAGCAGCCTCCTAATCGGGGAAGGCCTAGCCAAAAACATTCAGTACTTC
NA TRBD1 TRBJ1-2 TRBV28 CASSDRGRPYGYTF TGTGCCAGCAGTGACAGGGGTCGCCCCTATGGCTACACCTTC
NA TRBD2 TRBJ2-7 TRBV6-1 CASRGASGSNHEQYF TGTGCCAGCAGGGGGGCTAGCGGGAGTAACCACGAGCAGTACTTC
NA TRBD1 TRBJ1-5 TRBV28 CASTLGTVNQPQHF TGTGCCAGCACTCTAGGGACAGTCAATCAGCCCCAGCATTTT
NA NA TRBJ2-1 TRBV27 CASSFGAYNEQFF TGTGCCAGCAGTTTTGGGGCGTACAATGAGCAGTTCTTC
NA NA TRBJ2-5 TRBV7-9 CAITYTVGETQYF TGTGCCATCACTTATACGGTCGGGGAGACCCAGTACTTC
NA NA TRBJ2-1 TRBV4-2 CASSQEGSGPYNEQFF TGTGCCAGCAGCCAAGAAGGTAGCGGACCCTACAATGAGCAGTTCTTC
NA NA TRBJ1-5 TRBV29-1 CSVVTASNQPQHF TGCAGCGTTGTGACAGCTAGCAATCAGCCCCAGCATTTT
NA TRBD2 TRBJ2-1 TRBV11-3 CASSRSGRANEQFF TGTGCCAGCAGCCGGAGCGGGAGGGCCAATGAGCAGTTCTTC
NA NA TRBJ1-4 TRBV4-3 CASTQGRAANEKLFF TGCGCCAGCACCCAAGGGAGGGCAGCTAATGAAAAACTGTTTTTT
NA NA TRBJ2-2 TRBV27 CASSIRTANTGELFF TGTGCCAGCAGTATCCGGACTGCGAACACCGGGGAGCTGTTTTTT
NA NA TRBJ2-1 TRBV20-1 CSARGDEQFF TGCAGTGCTAGAGGCGATGAGCAGTTCTTC
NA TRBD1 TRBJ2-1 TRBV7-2 CASSLRDRGNEQFF TGTGCCAGCAGCTTAAGGGACAGGGGTAATGAGCAGTTCTTC
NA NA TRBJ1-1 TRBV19 CASSIAKGIMNTEAFF TGTGCCAGTAGTATTGCAAAGGGGATTATGAACACTGAAGCTTTCTTT
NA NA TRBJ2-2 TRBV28 CASSSIRGPSTGELFF TGTGCCAGCAGTTCGATTAGGGGTCCCAGCACCGGGGAGCTGTTTTTT
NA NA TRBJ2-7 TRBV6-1 CASSDRGRGAYEQYF TGTGCCAGCAGTGATAGGGGGCGGGGGGCCTACGAGCAGTACTTC
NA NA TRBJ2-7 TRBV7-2 CASSLAAASTPYEQYF TGTGCCAGCAGCTTAGCGGCGGCTAGCACCCCCTACGAGCAGTACTTC
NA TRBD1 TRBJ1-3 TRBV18 CASSPGTASGNTIYF TGTGCCAGCTCACCAGGGACAGCCTCTGGAAACACCATATATTTT
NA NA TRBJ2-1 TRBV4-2 CASSRTGQNGYNEQFF TGTGCCAGCAGCCGCACCGGACAGAACGGCTACAATGAGCAGTTCTTC
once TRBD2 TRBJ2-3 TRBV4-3 CASSQSAGARNTQYF TGCGCCAGCAGCCAGTCAGCGGGGGCGCGTAATACGCAGTATTTT
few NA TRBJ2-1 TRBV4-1 CASSRGIEQFF TGCGCCAGCAGCAGAGGGATTGAGCAGTTCTTC
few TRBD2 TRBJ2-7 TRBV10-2 CASRTSVSYEQYF TGCGCCAGCAGAACTAGCGTTTCCTACGAGCAGTACTTC
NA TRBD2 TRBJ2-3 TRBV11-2 CASSLEYAGGTSDTQYF TGTGCCAGCAGCTTAGAATACGCGGGAGGTACTTCCGATACGCAGTATTTT
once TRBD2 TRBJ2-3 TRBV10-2 CASTASGRGEGKSTDTQYF TGCGCCAGCACCGCTAGCGGGAGGGGAGAAGGAAAAAGCACAGATACGCAGTATTTT
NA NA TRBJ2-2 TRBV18 CASSPRQRETGELFF TGTGCCAGCTCACCAAGGCAACGGGAGACCGGGGAGCTGTTTTTT
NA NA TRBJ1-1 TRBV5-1 CASSLDRVGTEAFF TGCGCCAGCAGCTTGGACAGGGTGGGAACTGAAGCTTTCTTT
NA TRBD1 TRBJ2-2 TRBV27 CASSFPGTGSTELFF TGTGCCAGCAGTTTTCCTGGGACAGGGTCAACCGAGCTGTTTTTT
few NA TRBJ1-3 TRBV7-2 CASSLDGSPGNTIYF TGTGCCAGCAGCTTAGATGGTAGTCCTGGAAACACCATATATTTT